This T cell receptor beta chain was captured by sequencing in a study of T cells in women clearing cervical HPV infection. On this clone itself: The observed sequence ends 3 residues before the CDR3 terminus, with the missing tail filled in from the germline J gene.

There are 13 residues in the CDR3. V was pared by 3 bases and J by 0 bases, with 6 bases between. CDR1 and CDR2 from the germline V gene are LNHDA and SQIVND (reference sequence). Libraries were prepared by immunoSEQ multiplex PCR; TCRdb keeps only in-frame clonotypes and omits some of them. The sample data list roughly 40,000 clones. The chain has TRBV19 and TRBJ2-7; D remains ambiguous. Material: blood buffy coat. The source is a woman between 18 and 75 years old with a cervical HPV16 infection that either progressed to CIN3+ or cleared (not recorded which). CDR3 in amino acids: CASSIASSYEQYF. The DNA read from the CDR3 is TGTGCCAGTAGTATCGCTAGCTCCTACGAG.